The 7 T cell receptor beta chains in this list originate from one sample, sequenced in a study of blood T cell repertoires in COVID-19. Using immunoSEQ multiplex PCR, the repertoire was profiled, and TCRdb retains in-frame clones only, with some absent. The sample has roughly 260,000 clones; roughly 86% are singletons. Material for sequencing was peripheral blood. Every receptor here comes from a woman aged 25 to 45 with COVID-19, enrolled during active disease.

CDR3 residues: CASRPSQRGSPLHF. The CDR3 region has the DNA TGTGCCAGCAGGCCCTCCCAGCGAGGTTCACCCCTCCACTTT. J is TRBJ1-6 and V is TRBV27; D unclear. The CDR3 runs 14 residues. The germline CDR1 and CDR2 sequences are MNHEY and SMNVEV (reference sequence). V lost 6 bases and J 9 bases, leaving 15 bases between the germline ends.

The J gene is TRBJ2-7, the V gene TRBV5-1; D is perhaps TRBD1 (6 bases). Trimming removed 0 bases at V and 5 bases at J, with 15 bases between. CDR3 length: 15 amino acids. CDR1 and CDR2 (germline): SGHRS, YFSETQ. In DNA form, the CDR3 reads TGCGCCAGCAGCTTGGGTCAGGGGCGTTTCGACGAGCAGTACTTC. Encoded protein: CASSLGQGRFDEQYF.

As DNA, the CDR3 is TGTGCCAGCAGCTTAAATTGGCAGAACTATGGCTACACCTTC. Amino acids: CASSLNWQNYGYTF. The V and J genes are TRBV7-2 and TRBJ1-2; D unresolved. Trimming took off 2 bases at V and 2 bases at J, with 9 bases between the two ends. The CDR3 totals 14 residues. Germline CDR1 and CDR2: SGHTA and FQGNSA.

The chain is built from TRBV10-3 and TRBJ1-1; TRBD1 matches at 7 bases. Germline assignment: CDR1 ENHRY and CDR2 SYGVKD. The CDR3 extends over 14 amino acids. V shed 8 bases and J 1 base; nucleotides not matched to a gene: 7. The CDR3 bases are TGTGCCATCGGGTCGACAGGGTCGAACACTGAAGCTTTCTTT. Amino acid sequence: CAIGSTGSNTEAFF.

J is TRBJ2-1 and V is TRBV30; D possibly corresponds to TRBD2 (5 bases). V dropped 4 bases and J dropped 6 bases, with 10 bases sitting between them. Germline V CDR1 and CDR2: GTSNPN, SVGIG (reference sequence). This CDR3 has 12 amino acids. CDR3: CAWTETTNEQFF. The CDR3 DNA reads TGTGCCTGGACTGAGACTACCAATGAGCAGTTCTTC. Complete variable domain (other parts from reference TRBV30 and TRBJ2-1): SQTIHQWPATLVQPVGSPLSLECTVEGTSNPNLYWYRQAAGRGLQLLFYSVGIGQISSEVPQNLSASRPQDRQFILSSKKLLLSDSGFYLCAWTETTNEQFFGPGTRLTVL.

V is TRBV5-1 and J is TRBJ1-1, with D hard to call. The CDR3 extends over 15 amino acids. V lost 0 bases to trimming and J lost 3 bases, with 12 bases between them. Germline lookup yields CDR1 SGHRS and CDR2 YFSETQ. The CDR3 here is CASSLGPYRDTEAFF. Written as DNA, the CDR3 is TGCGCCAGCAGCTTGGGTCCCTATCGGGACACTGAAGCTTTCTTT.

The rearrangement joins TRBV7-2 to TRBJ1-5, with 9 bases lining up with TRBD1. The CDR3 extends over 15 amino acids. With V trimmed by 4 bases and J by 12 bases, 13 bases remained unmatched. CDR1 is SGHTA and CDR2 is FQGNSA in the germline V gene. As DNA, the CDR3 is TGTGCCAGCAGCTCCGGGGGGACAGGGCGTTTGAACCAGCATTTT. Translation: CASSSGGTGRLNQHF.